Sequencing of this TCR beta chain was carried out in a study of cytomegalovirus exposure and HLA in healthy donors. A single count supports this clone. Vbeta (60) and Jbeta (13) primers were used in the PCR. Profiling relied on immunoSEQ multiplex PCR, and the TCRdb table lists in-frame clones only, not all of them. The table records 100,000 to 150,000 clones, 75% to 90% of them present only once. There are 15 residues in the CDR3. Germline assignment: CDR1 MNHEY and CDR2 SMNVEV (reference sequence). Trimming cost V 3 bases and J 10 bases; bases outside gene matches: 7. Specimen: PBMCs. This receptor was taken from a man between 18 and 35 years old in good health and CMV-seropositive. This chain links TRBV27 with TRBJ1-6; TRBD1 matches 9 bases. For the CDR3, the DNA is TGTGCCAGCAGTTTGGGGACAGGGCCCAGATCACCCCTCCACTTT. Its translation: CASSLGTGPRSPLHF.